This T cell receptor beta chain was recorded in a study of T cells after yellow fever vaccination. TCRdb re-called the 5' RACE reads with MiXCR, one entry per CDR3 protein. The table lists 150,000 to 200,000 distinct CDR3 sequences, 7% to 10% of them singletons. In its sample, this clonotype was seen a few times. Germline CDR1 MDHEN, CDR2 SYDVKM. The CDR3 totals 15 residues. Trimming at V came to 6 bases and at J to 2 bases, leaving 8 bases not matched to a gene. The sequences come from CD8+ T cells sorted from PBMCs, collected 45 days after the yellow fever booster vaccination. The clonotype was recovered from a man aged 18 to 29 who received the YFV17D yellow fever vaccine. The gene calls are TRBV28 and TRBJ2-7; the match to TRBD1 covers 9 bases. The CDR3 loop reads CASSHQGDRAYEQYV. In DNA, the CDR3 is TGTGCCAGCAGCCACCAGGGGGACAGGGCCTACGAGCAGTACGTC.